This record looks at one T cell receptor (beta chain) sequence and its context. This CDR3 region has 12 residues. Germline V gene data show CDR1 as SGDLS and CDR2 as YYNGEE. V was clipped by 1 base and J by 6 bases, with 6 bases between them. The sample originates from a study of cytotoxic CD8 clonotypes in ibrutinib-treated CLL. The wider study: Among the patients, ten to eleven presented as relapsed/refractory and roughly 14 as treatment-naive; about 17 showed unmutated IGHV. Outcomes included approximately 24 partial and 2 complete responses; after median roughly 69 months, roughly 14 stayed remitted and around 12 progressed.

Assay: immunoSEQ multiplex PCR; the TCRdb copy retains only in-frame clones and omits some. The data hold about 8,600 clones, with 70% to 75% observed a single time. V gene TRBV9 combines with J gene TRBJ2-3; possibly TRBD2 for D (5 bases). The clonotype comes from a human donor with chronic lymphocytic leukemia. The sample was PBMCs, taken before ibrutinib treatment. The CDR3 bases are TGTGCCAGCAGCGTAAGAGGGGATACGCAGTATTTT. Residues: CASSVRGDTQYF.